Included here is one T cell receptor (beta chain) sequence, with context. This sample is part of a study of blood T cell repertoires in COVID-19. In the study overall: T cells, B-cell-depleted T cells, or PBMCs supplied cDNA or gDNA.

Germline CDR1 reads SGHDN; CDR2 reads FVKESK. The junction had 2 bases not matched to a gene; V was cut back by 1 base and J by 4 bases. The CDR3 contains 15 residues. In the authors' workflow: Reference gene primer amplification gave estimated nucleated cell counts. Only in-frame clones appear in the TCRdb table, and some are missing; sequencing was by immunoSEQ multiplex PCR. Clonal size and the V and J genes are those of that table, whereas D and trimming came from the DNA. This sample has some 120,000 clones, with around 63% found just once. The specimen was peripheral blood. The chain has TRBV14 and TRBJ1-4; 8 bases match TRBD1. This sequence originates from a woman aged 70-85 years with acute or convalescent COVID-19. In DNA form, the CDR3 reads TGTGCCAGCAGCCAAGGGGACAGGCTTAATGAAAAACTGTTTTTT. Its protein is CASSQGDRLNEKLFF.